The clone carrying this T cell receptor beta chain was counted a single time. The data were taken from a study of T cells in localized non-small cell lung cancer. Assay used: immunoSEQ multiplex PCR; TCRdb lists only in-frame clones, some missing. The repertoire has 15,000 to 25,000 clones, 89% of them found once; the top ten carry over 7.5%. Germline values: CDR1 SGDLS, CDR2 YYNGEE. The CDR3 has 13 residues. V was pared by 0 bases and J by 8 bases, with 11 bases between. J is TRBJ1-2 and V is TRBV9; the D gene is possibly TRBD1 (6 bases). The TCR was taken from a man between 40 and 70 years old with stage I lung adenocarcinoma. This material consisted of peripheral blood, taken before any cancer treatment. The CDR3 DNA follows: TGTGCCAGCAGCGTAGAGCCCCAGGGGGGCTACACCTTC. Amino acids: CASSVEPQGGYTF.